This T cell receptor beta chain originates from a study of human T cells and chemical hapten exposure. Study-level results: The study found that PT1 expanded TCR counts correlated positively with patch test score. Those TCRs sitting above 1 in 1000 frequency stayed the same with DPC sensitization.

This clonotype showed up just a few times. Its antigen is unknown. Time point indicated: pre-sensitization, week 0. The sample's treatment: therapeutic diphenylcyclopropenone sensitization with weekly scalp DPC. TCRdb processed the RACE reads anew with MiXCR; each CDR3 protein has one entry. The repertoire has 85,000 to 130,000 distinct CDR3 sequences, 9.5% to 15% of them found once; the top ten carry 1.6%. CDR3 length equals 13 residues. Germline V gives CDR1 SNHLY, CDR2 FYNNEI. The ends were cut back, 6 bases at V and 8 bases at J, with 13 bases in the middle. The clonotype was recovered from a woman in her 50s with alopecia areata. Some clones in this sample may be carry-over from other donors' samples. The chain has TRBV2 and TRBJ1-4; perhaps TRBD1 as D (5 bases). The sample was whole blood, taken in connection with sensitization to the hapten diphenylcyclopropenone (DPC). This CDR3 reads CASRRGVAEKLFF. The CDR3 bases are TGTGCCAGCAGGAGAGGGGTAGCGGAAAAACTGTTTTTT.